This T cell receptor (delta chain) stems from a study of gamma-delta T cells after stem cell transplantation. This clone occurred a few times. TCRdb re-called clones from the RT-PCR reads using CATT. The data contain some 6,000 delta-chain clones, roughly 2% of them singletons. The receptor comes from a human donor. It is not recorded whose cells these are; they may come from a transplant donor. Input material: gamma-delta T cells.

In DNA form, the CDR3 reads TGTGCCTGTGACGGCATACTGGGGGATACAGGACCCGATAAACTCATCTTT. Encoded protein: CACDGILGDTGPDKLIF. This rearrangement joins TRDV2 to TRDJ1; 12 bases match TRDD3. Losses at the gene ends were 3 bases for V and 3 bases for J; bases not matched to a gene: 10. The CDR3 has 17 amino acids. CDR1 and CDR2 (germline): GEAIGNYY, EKD.